Sequencing of this T cell receptor (beta chain) was carried out in a study of CD8 T cells in ankylosing spondylitis. This clonotype was picked up many times. Its cognate antigen is unknown. CDR3 length: 15 residues. Germline assignment: CDR1 SGHRS and CDR2 YFSETQ. V gave up 3 bases and J gave up 5 bases, with 18 bases separating them. In TCRdb, the 5' RACE reads were re-called with MiXCR into one record per CDR3 protein. The sample contains around 770,000 distinct CDR3 sequences, approximately 10% of which appear only once. Overall study findings and caveats: Within ankylosing spondylitis blood, a TCR beta motif made up of several highly homologous variants appeared to be characteristic. Disease-linked clones were reportedly significantly enriched in matched ankylosing spondylitis synovial fluid.

The sequencing input was blood, either unsorted or a sorted T cell fraction (not recorded which). The receptor's source is a male donor with ankylosing spondylitis. The chain recombines TRBV5-1 with TRBJ2-7, with D perhaps TRBD1 or TRBD2 (5 bases each). CDR3 protein: CASSYYFRERNEQYF. DNA of the CDR3: TGCGCCAGCAGCTACTACTTCAGGGAGCGCAACGAGCAGTACTTC.